The 5 T cell receptor beta chains below were found in one sample sequenced in a study of blood T cells in healthy people across ages. Together with a sample-barcoded 5' primer, a J-beta primer mix was included in a second PCR lasting roughly 6 to 12 cycles. TCRdb fed the 5' RACE reads into MiXCR, producing one record per CDR3 protein. The repertoire includes about 1,600,000 distinct CDR3 sequences, roughly 45% of them detected once, and 7.9% sits in the top ten. Sequencing used blood. The receptor set was obtained from a woman in her late teens or twenties in good health.

V gene TRBV6-2 or TRBV6-3 combines with J gene TRBJ2-7, with 7 bases identical to TRBD2. V was clipped by 6 bases and J by 7 bases; unmatched bases: 15. This CDR3 has 15 amino acids. The germline CDR1 and CDR2 sequences are MNHEY and SVGEGT. For the CDR3, the DNA is TGTGCCAGCAGCCGAAGGGCTAGCGGAAGCAATGAGCAGTACTTC. Translated, it gives CASSRRASGSNEQYF.

The J gene is TRBJ1-2, the V gene TRBV6-2 or TRBV6-3; maybe TRBD1 (6 bases). The V and J ends lost 8 bases and 6 bases respectively, with 19 bases between them. The CDR3 is 14 amino acids. CDR1 is MNHEY and CDR2 is SVGEGT in the germline V gene. CDR3 coding DNA: TGTGCCAGCGTCGGAGGGGGGCCTCACGATGGCTACACCTTC. Residues: CASVGGGPHDGYTF.

The chain combines TRBV11-1 with TRBJ2-3; tentative D call: TRBD2 (5 bases). The CDR3 extends over 15 amino acids. Looked up from germline, CDR1 is SGHAT and CDR2 is FQDESV (reference sequence). Trimming pared 5 bases from V and 1 base from J, leaving 13 bases between. This chain's CDR3 is CASSPRVRGTDTQYF. In nucleotides, the CDR3 is TGTGCCAGCAGCCCGAGGGTGCGGGGCACAGATACGCAGTATTTT.

The chain is built from TRBV25-1 and TRBJ1-2, with D tentatively TRBD1 (6 bases). The CDR3 has 13 residues. The germline V gene encodes CDR1 MGHDK and CDR2 SYGVNS. V lost 8 bases, J lost 2 bases, and 12 bases lay in between. The CDR3: CASREGGNYGYTF. The CDR3 DNA is TGTGCCAGCCGGGAGGGGGGCAACTATGGCTACACCTTC.

This clonotype was seen only a few times. The gene calls are TRBV4-1 and TRBJ2-3; 12 nucleotides match TRBD2. This CDR3 is 17 amino acids long. Germline-derived CDR1 and CDR2 are MGHRA and YSYEKL. Unmatched junction bases numbered 10, after V lost 4 bases and J lost 5 bases. The CDR3 here is CASSPSTTSGGKDTQYF. DNA of the CDR3: TGCGCCAGCAGCCCCTCGACGACTAGCGGGGGAAAAGATACGCAGTATTTT.